What follows are 24 T cell receptor beta chains derived from one specimen sequenced in a study of a mutant IDH1 vaccine in newly diagnosed glioma. Documented time point: week 5, during vaccination. A 20-mer mutant IDH1 peptide at 300 ug was injected subcutaneously with topical imiquimod. Their antigens remain unidentified. Assay: immunoSEQ multiplex PCR; the TCRdb copy retains only in-frame clones and omits some. Of tens of thousands of clones listed, about 80% are singletons. The input for sequencing was PBMCs, taken from a glioma patient whose treatment included an IDH1 peptide vaccine. The receptor set was obtained from a woman aged 18-29 years with glioma. Some clones in this sample may be carry-over from other donors' samples.

The V gene is TRBV5-6, the J gene TRBJ1-1, with D perhaps matching TRBD1 (6 bases). Trimming removed 4 bases from V and 0 bases from J, with 13 bases in between. Per the germline V gene, CDR1 is SGHDT and CDR2 is YYEEEE. This CDR3 is built from 15 residues. The CDR3 sequence is CASSPGARLNTEAFF. CDR3 nucleotide sequence: TGTGCCAGCAGCCCAGGGGCAAGGCTGAACACTGAAGCTTTCTTT.

V is TRBV20-1 and J is TRBJ1-1; D might be TRBD1 (5 bases). CDR1 is DFQATT, CDR2 SNEGSKA, per germline (reference sequence). Trimming took off 5 bases at V and 4 bases at J, with 8 bases between the two ends. This CDR3 is 11 amino acids long. The CDR3 nucleotides read TGCAGTGCTGGGGGAGGCACTGAAGCTTTCTTT. Its translation is CSAGGGTEAFF.

The CDR3 reads CAITKGVNTEAFF. CDR3 coding DNA: TGTGCCATCACCAAAGGGGTTAACACTGAAGCTTTCTTT. The rearrangement uses TRBV10-3 and TRBJ1-1; D is perhaps TRBD1 (5 bases). V shed 7 bases and J shed 2 bases, with 11 bases lying between them. Germline loops: CDR1 ENHRY, CDR2 SYGVKD. CDR3 length: 13 residues.

This rearrangement joins TRBV5-4 to TRBJ1-5; maybe TRBD1 (6 bases). The CDR3 spans 17 residues. The germline V and J ends were trimmed by 10 bases and 4 bases, with 27 bases remaining between them. Germline V lookup: CDR1 SGHNT, CDR2 YYREEE (reference sequence). CDR3 region: CAGGRLTLATQNQPQHF. In DNA, the CDR3 is TGTGCCGGGGGGCGGCTTACTTTGGCAACCCAAAATCAGCCCCAGCATTTT. Using reference TRBV5-4 and TRBJ1-5 for the parts outside the CDR3, the full variable domain is ETGVTQSPTHLIKTRGQQVTLRCSSQSGHNTVSWYQQALGQGPQFIFQYYREEENGRGNFPPRFSGLQFPNYSSELNVNALELDDSALYLCAGGRLTLATQNQPQHFGDGTRLSIL.

This clone was counted a single time. This chain links TRBV28 with TRBJ2-7; 7 nucleotides match TRBD1. V shed 8 bases, J shed 0 bases, and the junction held 7 bases outside the gene matches. The length of the CDR3 is 14 residues. CDR1 and CDR2 (germline): MDHEN, SYDVKM. The CDR3 loop reads CASEGGPSSYEQYF. CDR3 DNA: TGTGCCAGCGAAGGGGGCCCTAGCTCCTACGAGCAGTACTTC.

The table lists this clone with a count of one. The CDR3 reads CASSVKNMGLGTDTQYF. The CDR3 nucleotides read TGTGCCAGCAGCGTAAAGAATATGGGGCTAGGGACAGATACGCAGTATTTT. This sequence joins TRBV9 and TRBJ2-3; D is possibly TRBD1 (5 bases). The CDR3 totals 17 residues. Germline V gene lookup returns CDR1 SGDLS and CDR2 YYNGEE. V gave up 1 base and J gave up 3 bases, with 18 bases separating them.

The chain employs TRBV6-5 and TRBJ2-5, with D perhaps matching TRBD2 (5 bases). The CDR3 length is 14 residues. V shed 2 bases and J shed 4 bases, with 11 bases lying between them. Germline V CDR1 and CDR2: MNHEY, SVGAGI. The DNA of the CDR3 is TGTGCCAGCAGTTACCCCGGACGGGGAGAGACCCAGTACTTC. Protein sequence: CASSYPGRGETQYF.

This chain links TRBV7-6 with TRBJ2-7; 10 nucleotides agree with TRBD2. The ends lost 2 bases at V and 6 bases at J; junction bases unmatched: 4. The CDR3 is 14 amino acids. CDR1 SGHVS and CDR2 FNYEAQ come from the germline V gene. CDR3 in DNA: TGTGCCAGCAGCTTACTAGCGGGAGCTGGCGAGCAGTACTTC. Protein product: CASSLLAGAGEQYF.

This rearrangement joins TRBV7-9 to TRBJ1-1; a possible D gene is TRBD1 (6 bases). The ends were cut back, 4 bases at V and 6 bases at J, with 12 bases in the middle. Germline V lookup: CDR1 SEHNR, CDR2 FQNEAQ (reference sequence). This CDR3 spans 13 amino acids. CDR3 loop: CASSSQGGPEAFF. In nucleotides, the CDR3 is TGTGCCAGCAGCTCCCAAGGGGGTCCTGAAGCTTTCTTT. Full variable domain (outside the CDR3, taken from reference TRBV7-9 and TRBJ1-1): DTGVSQNPRHKITKRGQNVTFRCDPISEHNRLYWYRQTLGQGPEFLTYFQNEAQLEKSRLLSDRFSAERPKGSFSTLEIQRTEQGDSAMYLCASSSQGGPEAFFGQGTRLTVV.

The table lists this clone with a count of one. The rearrangement links TRBV18 to TRBJ1-4; the D is unclear. CDR3 size: 14 residues. Germline V lookup: CDR1 KGHSH, CDR2 LQKENI. With 3 bases removed from V and 3 bases from J, the gap between germline ends came to 8 bases. CDR3 DNA: TGTGCCAGCTCACCGGTGGACCCTAATGAAAAACTGTTTTTT. Translated: CASSPVDPNEKLFF.

The chain links TRBV5-6 to TRBJ1-1; TRBD1 is a possible D gene (5 bases). This CDR3 comprises 15 residues. Trimming pared 0 bases from V and 1 base from J, leaving 10 bases between. In germline, CDR1 is SGHDT, CDR2 YYEEEE. The CDR3 here is CASSLGLGRNTEAFF. The CDR3 DNA sequence: TGTGCCAGCAGCTTGGGGCTGGGGCGGAACACTGAAGCTTTCTTT.

CDR3 in DNA: TGTGCCAGCAGCTTAGCGCGAGGGACCGAAGCTTTCTTT. Amino acids: CASSLARGTEAFF. The chain employs TRBV7-8 and TRBJ1-1; tentative D call: TRBD1 (5 bases). Looked up from germline, CDR1 is SGHVS and CDR2 is FQNEAQ. The CDR3 has 13 residues. Between the trimmed V and J ends, which lost 0 bases and 8 bases, there was a span of 10 bases.

This clone was detected a few times. This chain uses TRBV5-4 with TRBJ1-1; D is unresolved. Germline V gene sequence: CDR1 SGHNT, CDR2 YYREEE (reference sequence). V dropped 0 bases and J dropped 1 base, with 4 bases sitting between them. The CDR3 sequence is 13 residues long. This chain's CDR3 is CASSLEPNTEAFF. The CDR3 bases are TGTGCCAGCAGCTTGGAGCCGAACACTGAAGCTTTCTTT.

V is TRBV15 and J is TRBJ1-3; no definite D call. The CDR3 totals 11 residues. Trimming left V 8 bases short and J 0 bases short, with 2 bases between. The germline V gene encodes CDR1 LNHNV and CDR2 YYDKDF (reference sequence). The CDR3, as DNA: TGTGCCACCTTCTCTGGAAACACCATATATTTT. Residues: CATFSGNTIYF.

The CDR3 region has the DNA TGTGCCAGCAGCCCTGGGACAGCAGGAAGAGAAAAACTGTTTTTT. This gives the protein CASSPGTAGREKLFF. V gene TRBV7-2 combines with J gene TRBJ1-4, with 7 bases matching TRBD1. V trimming: 5 bases; J trimming: 8 bases; junction bases outside the gene matches: 11. Per germline, CDR1 SGHTA and CDR2 FQGNSA. The CDR3 consists of 15 residues.

V gene TRBV5-4 combines with J gene TRBJ2-5; no definite D call. V dropped 3 bases and J dropped 0 bases, with 12 bases sitting between them. Germline V lookup: CDR1 SGHNT, CDR2 YYREEE (reference sequence). The CDR3 loop spans 15 amino acids. As DNA, the CDR3 is TGTGCCAGCAGCTCCCGGGCCCTGTACCAAGAGACCCAGTACTTC. Encoded protein: CASSSRALYQETQYF.

The J gene is TRBJ2-2, the V gene TRBV6-5, with D perhaps being TRBD1 or TRBD2 (6 bases each). V lost 5 bases, J lost 3 bases, and 13 bases lay in between. This CDR3 is 15 amino acids long. Germline V gene data show CDR1 as MNHEY and CDR2 as SVGAGI. The CDR3 loop reads CASSRGQGDTGELFF. The CDR3 bases are TGTGCCAGCAGTCGGGGGCAGGGTGACACCGGGGAGCTGTTTTTT.

This clone came up once. The chain uses TRBV10-3 and TRBJ1-1; the D gene is possibly TRBD1 (5 bases). Germline CDR1 ENHRY, CDR2 SYGVKD. The CDR3 extends over 14 amino acids. The V gene lost 8 bases and the J gene lost 3 bases, with 16 bases spanning the gap. CDR3 loop: CAISGRGSDTEAFF. CDR3 DNA sequence: TGTGCCATCTCAGGGCGTGGAAGCGACACTGAAGCTTTCTTT.

J is TRBJ2-1 and V is TRBV2, with D unresolved. In germline, CDR1 is SNHLY, CDR2 FYNNEI. V was cut by 8 bases and J by 5 bases, with 10 bases left in between. The CDR3 extends over 12 amino acids. The chain's CDR3 is CASGRANNEQFF. In nucleotides, the CDR3 is TGTGCCAGCGGCCGCGCGAACAATGAGCAGTTCTTC.

The rearrangement links TRBV5-1 to TRBJ2-7; 8 positions match TRBD1. This CDR3 has 14 amino acids. The V gene end was trimmed by 4 bases and the J gene end by 3 bases; junction bases not matched to a gene: 6. Germline CDR1 reads SGHRS; CDR2 reads YFSETQ. The CDR3 is CASSGGQGFYEQYF. The CDR3, as DNA: TGCGCCAGCAGCGGCGGACAGGGTTTCTACGAGCAGTACTTC.

This clone has just a few counts. CDR3: CASSPPDGETQYF. CDR3 nucleotide sequence: TGTGCCAGCAGCCCGCCGGACGGAGAGACCCAGTACTTC. This chain connects TRBV5-4 to TRBJ2-5; D call uncertain. The CDR3 has 13 residues. Looked up from germline, CDR1 is SGHNT and CDR2 is YYREEE (reference sequence). The V gene lost 4 bases and the J gene lost 4 bases, with 11 bases spanning the gap.

A single count supports this clone. The chain recombines TRBV7-9 with TRBJ2-7; TRBD1 matches at 11 bases. Germline V gene sequence: CDR1 SEHNR, CDR2 FQNEAQ (reference sequence). The CDR3 spans 15 residues. V dropped 5 bases and J dropped 3; count of bases not matched to a gene: 6. This CDR3 is CASSIGQGADYEQYF. The CDR3 coding sequence is TGTGCCAGCAGCATCGGACAGGGGGCGGACTACGAGCAGTACTTC.

CDR3 loop: CASSVGTGWSDTQYF. CDR3 bases: TGTGCCAGTAGTGTTGGGACAGGGTGGTCAGATACGCAGTATTTT. The chain uses TRBV19 and TRBJ2-3; the match to TRBD1 covers 9 bases. CDR1 is LNHDA, CDR2 SQIVND, per germline (reference sequence). V lost 5 bases to trimming and J lost 4 bases; unmatched junction nucleotides: 7. This CDR3 comprises 15 residues.

The genes are TRBV19 and TRBJ2-2, with 10 bases matching TRBD2. Germline-derived CDR1 and CDR2 are LNHDA and SQIVND (reference sequence). CDR3 length equals 14 residues. V lost 9 bases to trimming and J lost 8 bases; unmatched junction nucleotides: 9. The CDR3 is CARVAGGSRGELFF. CDR3 coding DNA: TGTGCCAGGGTAGCGGGAGGATCCAGGGGGGAGCTGTTTTTT.